The entry below describes one TCR beta chain. The target antigen is unknown. This sequence may be a read error, since a much larger clone differs from it by one base. Time point described: newly diagnosed GD, antithyroid drugs for less than 3 months. Extracted PBMC RNA gave rise to the TCR library. The CDR3 covers 11 residues. The V end was cut by 5 bases, the J end by 3 bases, with 2 bases between. This sample is drawn from a study of regulatory T cells in long-lasting Graves disease. About the research overall: Newly diagnosed Graves' patients took antithyroid drugs under 3 months. General observations from the study: There were preferences for TRBV28, TRBJ1-2 and TRBJ2-5 in persistent disease. Examination was confined to peripheral blood, excluding thyroid tissue.

Through Arm-PCR of CDR3 regions and iRepertoire HTBI primers, TCR beta libraries were built. How the authors handled the data: Among the samples, 60 to 75 TRBV and 14 TRBJ segments were identified. TCRdb recomputed calls from the multiplex PCR reads with MiXCR, one row per CDR3 protein. These V and J calls derive from TCRdb rather than the authors' analysis. The data contain roughly 380,000 distinct CDR3 sequences, about 14% of them seen just once; the ten biggest clones take up about 20%. The sample was peripheral blood mononuclear cells (PBMCs), taken at new diagnosis, from a patient treated with antithyroid drugs. This chain connects TRBV12-3 or TRBV12-4 to TRBJ1-5; D is undetermined. The TCR comes from a female donor with Graves disease. CDR3: CASSINQPQHF. The CDR3 DNA sequence: TGTGCCAGCAGTATCAATCAGCCCCAGCATTTT.